This T cell receptor beta chain derives from a study of control samples from healthy donors and cancer patients. Trimming cost V 4 bases and J 3 bases; bases outside gene matches: 6. The CDR3 is made up of 14 amino acids. Germline V gene data show CDR1 as MGHRA and CDR2 as YSYEKL. Measured with immunoSEQ multiplex PCR; TCRdb has only the in-frame clones, and not every one. The table records 120,000 to 150,000 clones, 89% of them present only once. The origin of this receptor is a man aged 25-45 years in good health. The chain has TRBV4-1 and TRBJ2-7; 7 bases agree with TRBD1. What was sequenced was blood. CDR3 sequence (DNA): TGCGCCAGCAGCCCCCGGACAGGAAACTACGAGCAGTACTTC. Translation gives CASSPRTGNYEQYF.